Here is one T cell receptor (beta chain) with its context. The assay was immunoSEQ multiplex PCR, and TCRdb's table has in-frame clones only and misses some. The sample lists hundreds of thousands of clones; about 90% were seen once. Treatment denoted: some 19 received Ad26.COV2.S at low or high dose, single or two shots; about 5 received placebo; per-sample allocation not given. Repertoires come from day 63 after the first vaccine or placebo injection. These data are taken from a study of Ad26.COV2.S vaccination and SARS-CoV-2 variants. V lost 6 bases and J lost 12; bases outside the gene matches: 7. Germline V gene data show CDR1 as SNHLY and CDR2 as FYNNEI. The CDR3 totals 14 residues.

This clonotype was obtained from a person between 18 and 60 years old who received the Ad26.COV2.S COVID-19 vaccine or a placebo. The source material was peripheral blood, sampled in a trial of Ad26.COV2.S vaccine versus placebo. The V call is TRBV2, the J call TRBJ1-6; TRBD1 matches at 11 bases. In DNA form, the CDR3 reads TGTGCCAGCAGGGGGGGGACAGGGGGTCTACCCCTCCACTTT. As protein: CASRGGTGGLPLHF.